Following are 27 T cell receptor beta chains from one sample sequenced in a study of cytomegalovirus exposure and HLA in healthy donors. This PCR relied on a set of 60 Vbeta primers and 13 Jbeta primers. The repertoire was sequenced with immunoSEQ multiplex PCR; TCRdb's copy has only in-frame clones and lacks some. The sample shows some 110,000 clones, about 80% of them seen only once. Sequencing input: PBMCs. Receptors originate from a man in his thirties or forties in good health and CMV-seronegative.

V and J are TRBV13 and TRBJ2-1, with D tentatively TRBD1 (6 bases). Per the germline V gene, CDR1 is PRHDT and CDR2 is FYEKMQ (reference sequence). V shed 5 bases and J shed 5 bases, with 19 bases lying between them. This CDR3 comprises 16 residues. In DNA form, the CDR3 reads TGTGCCAGCAGCAATTCGCGACAGGAAGCAAACAATGAGCAGTTCTTC. Encoded protein: CASSNSRQEANNEQFF.

The V gene is TRBV6-5, the J gene TRBJ2-3, with D perhaps matching TRBD1 (5 bases). The germline V and J ends were trimmed by 6 bases and 2 bases, with 12 bases remaining between them. The germline gives CDR1 MNHEY, CDR2 SVGAGI. There are 14 residues in the CDR3. The CDR3 region has the DNA TGTGCCAGCAGCACACCAGGGATCACAGATACGCAGTATTTT. It yields the protein CASSTPGITDTQYF.

CDR3 amino acids: CASSQQASGIYEQYF. The CDR3 bases are TGTGCCAGCAGCCAACAGGCCAGCGGAATATACGAGCAGTACTTC. The chain joins TRBV4-2 to TRBJ2-7; D perhaps matches TRBD2 (5 bases). Germline CDR1 is LGHNA and CDR2 is YNFKEQ. The CDR3 extends over 15 amino acids. The germline V and J ends were trimmed by 2 bases and 4 bases, with 15 bases remaining between them.

This clone was seen a few times. The rearrangement joins TRBV6-1 to TRBJ2-6; 8 bases map to TRBD1. Germline V gene sequence: CDR1 MNHNS, CDR2 SASEGT. CDR3 size: 17 residues. V lost 6 bases and J lost 0; bases outside the gene matches: 7. The CDR3 region has the DNA TGTGCCAGCAGGGAACCGGGACAGGCCTCTGGGGCCAACGTCCTGACTTTC. Its protein product is CASREPGQASGANVLTF.

The chain joins TRBV7-9 to TRBJ2-1; D might be TRBD2 (5 bases). V was trimmed by 4 bases and J by 8 bases, leaving 18 bases between them. The V gene's germline CDR1 is SEHNR and CDR2 FQNEAQ (reference sequence). CDR3 length: 15 amino acids. The CDR3 region has the DNA TGTGCCAGCAGCTCCCTTTTAGGGAGTAACGATGAGCAGTTCTTC. It translates to CASSSLLGSNDEQFF.

The chain combines TRBV18 with TRBJ2-2; D remains ambiguous. Per the germline V gene, CDR1 is KGHSH and CDR2 is LQKENI. The V and J ends lost 3 bases and 1 base respectively, with 12 bases between them. The CDR3 runs 16 residues. CDR3 coding DNA: TGTGCCAGCTCACCCCAGGCAGTTCTGAACACCGGGGAGCTGTTTTTT. Translating gives CASSPQAVLNTGELFF.

The chain is built from TRBV5-6 and TRBJ2-7; 10 nucleotides match TRBD1. Germline CDR1 reads SGHDT; CDR2 reads YYEEEE. The CDR3 is 15 residues long. The J segment lost 5 bases and the V segment lost 2 bases, leaving 7 bases of the junction unmatched. This chain's CDR3 is CASSFLTGGQNEQYF. CDR3 DNA: TGTGCCAGCAGCTTTTTGACAGGGGGCCAAAACGAGCAGTACTTC.

Only one count was recorded for this clone. This chain joins TRBV13 and TRBJ1-1, with a tentative D call TRBD1 (5 bases). Per the germline V gene, CDR1 is PRHDT and CDR2 is FYEKMQ (reference sequence). V was shortened by 3 bases and J by 4 bases, with 9 bases between the two germline ends. The CDR3 covers 13 residues. Written as DNA, the CDR3 is TGTGCCAGCAGCTTTCAGGGTTTCACTGAAGCTTTCTTT. This sequence encodes CASSFQGFTEAFF. Based on the CDR3 plus reference TRBV13 and TRBJ1-1, the full variable domain is AAGVIQSPRHLIKEKRETATLKCYPIPRHDTVYWYQQGPGQDPQFLISFYEKMQSDKGSIPDRFSAQQFSDYHSELNMSSLELGDSALYFCASSFQGFTEAFFGQGTRLTVV.

The table lists this clone with a few counts. V and J are TRBV6-5 and TRBJ2-5, with 9 bases identical to TRBD1. The length of the CDR3 is 14 residues. Germline CDR1 is MNHEY and CDR2 is SVGAGI. The junction had 7 bases not matched to a gene; V was cut back by 6 bases and J by 5 bases. In DNA form, the CDR3 reads TGTGCCAGCAGCCGGGACAGGGCGAGGGAGACCCAGTACTTC. It specifies CASSRDRARETQYF.

This rearrangement joins TRBV28 to TRBJ1-2, with no clear D. The V gene lost 2 bases and the J gene lost 5 bases, with 9 bases spanning the gap. The CDR3 extends over 13 amino acids. The germline V gene has CDR1 MDHEN and CDR2 SYDVKM. The DNA of the CDR3 is TGTGCCAGCAGTTTAAATGGGCCATATGGCTACACCTTC. Its protein product is CASSLNGPYGYTF.

The chain links TRBV29-1 to TRBJ2-5; 7 bases are shared with TRBD2. The CDR3 has 14 amino acids. Trimming removed 2 bases from V and 2 bases from J; junction bases left unmatched: 5. From germline, CDR1 is SQVTM and CDR2 ANQGSEA. The CDR3: CSVEWDYRQETQYF. The DNA of the CDR3 is TGCAGCGTTGAATGGGACTATCGGCAAGAGACCCAGTACTTC.

This CDR3 reads CASSGGSGANVLTF. As DNA, the CDR3 is TGTGCCAGTTCCGGAGGCTCTGGGGCCAACGTCCTGACTTTC. The chain employs TRBV6-5 and TRBJ2-6; tentative D call: TRBD2 (5 bases). Germline CDR1 and CDR2: MNHEY and SVGAGI. Deletions cut 9 bases from V and 0 bases from J, with 9 bases between. The CDR3 runs 14 residues.

This chain uses TRBV28 with TRBJ2-7; TRBD1 might be the D (5 bases). Germline CDR1 is MDHEN and CDR2 is SYDVKM. The V end was cut by 5 bases, the J end by 7 bases, with 18 bases between. The CDR3 is 14 amino acids. CDR3 sequence (DNA): TGTGCCAGCAGTCCAACGATCCCCAGGGAAGAGCAGTACTTC. This encodes CASSPTIPREEQYF.

V gene TRBV15 combines with J gene TRBJ1-5; D unresolved. Trimming cost V 3 bases and J 6 bases, with 9 bases left between them. CDR3 size: 13 residues. Germline V gene sequence: CDR1 LNHNV, CDR2 YYDKDF (reference sequence). CDR3 protein: CATSSTRLQPQHF. The CDR3 DNA is TGTGCCACCAGCAGTACTAGACTTCAGCCCCAGCATTTT.

This chain uses TRBV2 with TRBJ1-5; maybe TRBD1 (6 bases). Germline values: CDR1 SNHLY, CDR2 FYNNEI. The CDR3 consists of 15 residues. V lost 6 bases, J lost 4 bases, and 16 bases lay in between. DNA of the CDR3: TGTGCCAGCAGCCTTGAACAGGGATCAAATCAGCCCCAGCATTTT. It translates to CASSLEQGSNQPQHF.

This chain joins TRBV6-4 and TRBJ1-2; TRBD1 aligns across 7 bases. Germline CDR1 MRHNA, CDR2 SNTAGT. With V trimmed by 0 bases and J by 5 bases, 9 bases remained unmatched. This CDR3 spans 16 amino acids. DNA for the CDR3: TGTGCCAGCAGTGACTCTACAGGGGCGCCTCTGTATGGCTACACCTTC. Translating gives CASSDSTGAPLYGYTF.

The V gene is TRBV7-7, the J gene TRBJ2-5; D is uncertain. Germline V gene lookup returns CDR1 SSHAT and CDR2 FNYEAQ (reference sequence). V dropped 1 base and J dropped 2 bases, with 11 bases sitting between them. CDR3 length: 15 amino acids. CDR3 bases: TGTGCCAGCAGCTTAGGGCTGAGGCAGCAAGAGACCCAGTACTTC. It yields the protein CASSLGLRQQETQYF.

The rearrangement uses TRBV5-1 and TRBJ1-1; TRBD1 matches 10 bases. This CDR3 is built from 15 residues. Trimming took 1 base from V and 4 from J; bases not matched to a gene: 4. Germline loops: CDR1 SGHRS, CDR2 YFSETQ. This CDR3 reads CASSLSGTGATEAFF. DNA for the CDR3: TGCGCCAGCAGCTTGAGTGGGACAGGGGCCACTGAAGCTTTCTTT.

This chain uses TRBV5-1 with TRBJ2-5; D call uncertain. The DNA end lines up better with TRBJ2-7; the J call may be wrong. The length of the CDR3 is 13 residues. CDR1 and CDR2 from the germline V gene are SGHRS and YFSETQ. As DNA, the CDR3 is TGCGCCAGCAGTTCATACCCTGCCTACGAGCAGTACTTC. Translating gives CASSSYPAYEQYF.

V and J are TRBV6-5 and TRBJ2-1, with TRBD1 matching 9 bases. The CDR3 extends over 15 amino acids. The junction had 7 bases not matched to a gene; V was cut back by 5 bases and J by 5 bases. Germline V lookup: CDR1 MNHEY, CDR2 SVGAGI. CDR3 residues: CASSADRDRDNEQFF. CDR3 DNA sequence: TGTGCCAGCAGTGCGGATAGGGACAGGGACAATGAGCAGTTCTTC.

This sequence joins TRBV4-3 and TRBJ2-7, with 15 bases identical to TRBD2. J was trimmed by 2 bases and V by 4 bases; bases with no gene match: 6. The CDR3 runs to 17 residues. From germline, CDR1 is LGHNA and CDR2 YSLEER. The CDR3 loop reads CASSPGLAGGEPYEQYF. CDR3 nucleotide sequence: TGCGCCAGCAGCCCCGGACTAGCGGGAGGGGAACCCTACGAGCAGTACTTC.

The rearrangement links TRBV13 to TRBJ1-4; 10 nucleotides align to TRBD1. The CDR3 has 15 residues. Trimming took 0 bases from V and 5 from J; bases not matched to a gene: 0. Per germline, CDR1 PRHDT and CDR2 FYEKMQ (reference sequence). As DNA, the CDR3 is TGTGCCAGCAGCTTAGGGGACAGGGGGAATGAAAAACTGTTTTTT. Translated: CASSLGDRGNEKLFF.

The gene calls are TRBV19 and TRBJ2-5; D remains unclear. CDR3 length: 15 residues. CDR1 is LNHDA, CDR2 SQIVND, per germline (reference sequence). The V and J ends lost 1 base and 0 bases respectively, with 9 bases between them. CDR3 residues: CASSIGGAYQETQYF. In DNA, the CDR3 is TGTGCCAGTAGTATAGGAGGAGCGTACCAAGAGACCCAGTACTTC.

Only a few counts were recorded for this clone. V is TRBV5-1 and J is TRBJ2-1, with a tentative D call TRBD2 (6 bases). V gave up 0 bases and J gave up 0 bases, with 10 bases separating them. CDR1 is SGHRS and CDR2 is YFSETQ in the germline V gene. The CDR3 spans 16 residues. The CDR3 region is CASSLDAGNSYNEQFF. As DNA, the CDR3 is TGCGCCAGCAGCTTGGATGCGGGGAACTCCTACAATGAGCAGTTCTTC.

This clone occurred once. This sequence joins TRBV29-1 and TRBJ2-3; a weak D match, TRBD2 (6 bases). This CDR3 is 14 amino acids long. Germline-derived CDR1 and CDR2 are SQVTM and ANQGSEA. V gave up 6 bases and J gave up 2 bases, with 15 bases separating them. The CDR3 is CSVAAGNPTDTQYF. CDR3 in DNA: TGCAGCGTCGCGGCGGGGAACCCCACAGATACGCAGTATTTT.

This chain links TRBV7-8 with TRBJ1-4; 8 bases line up with TRBD1. CDR1 and CDR2 (germline): SGHVS, FQNEAQ. This CDR3 has 17 residues. V was pared by 0 bases and J by 6 bases, with 9 bases of the junction left unmatched. The CDR3 region is CASSLAPTGARHEKLFF. CDR3 nucleotide sequence: TGTGCCAGCAGCTTAGCGCCGACAGGGGCCCGGCATGAAAAACTGTTTTTT.

This sequence joins TRBV19 and TRBJ2-7; D possibly corresponds to TRBD2 (5 bases). Germline V CDR1 and CDR2: LNHDA, SQIVND (reference sequence). CDR3 size: 17 residues. The V end was cut by 3 bases, the J end by 0 bases, with 18 bases between. This CDR3 reads CASSIKPASGLSYEQYF. CDR3 nucleotide sequence: TGTGCCAGTAGTATCAAGCCGGCCAGCGGACTCTCCTACGAGCAGTACTTC.